The 32 T cell receptor beta chains given below trace back to one sample, sequenced in a study of shared clonotypes between healthy human individuals. The method was immunoSEQ multiplex PCR; TCRdb's version includes in-frame clones alone and lacks a portion of them. Among some 1 million clones listed, around 74% were seen once. The source material was memory CD4+ T cells sorted from blood. Subset defined: CD45RA-negative fraction. These receptors were obtained from a man aged 18 to 29 in good health.

This rearrangement joins TRBV30 to TRBJ1-6; TRBD1 matches at 8 bases. Per germline, CDR1 GTSNPN and CDR2 SVGIG (reference sequence). CDR3 size: 15 residues. V dropped 1 base and J dropped 7; count of bases not matched to a gene: 6. This CDR3 is CAWSDGQGGNSPLHF. In DNA, the CDR3 is TGTGCCTGGAGTGATGGACAGGGCGGAAATTCACCCCTCCACTTT. Looking up the rest from reference TRBV30 and TRBJ1-6 gives the full variable domain: SQTIHQWPATLVQPVGSPLSLECTVEGTSNPNLYWYRQAAGRGLQLLFYSVGIGQISSEVPQNLSASRPQDRQFILSSKKLLLSDSGFYLCAWSDGQGGNSPLHFGNGTRLTVT.

The chain combines TRBV2 with TRBJ1-3, with D uncertain. Trimming pared 6 bases from V and 4 bases from J, leaving 4 bases between. Germline assignment: CDR1 SNHLY and CDR2 FYNNEI. The CDR3 spans 11 residues. Written as DNA, the CDR3 is TGTGCCAGCAGGCGAGGAAACACCATATATTTT. Protein product: CASRRGNTIYF.

This chain joins TRBV21-1 and TRBJ2-7; TRBD1 was called by the table and not checked on the DNA. TRBV21-1 is a documented pseudogene. The CDR3 loop spans 17 amino acids. CDR3 nucleotides: TGTGCCAGCACCCCATCCCCAGGGTCGGACGTCTCCTACGAGCAGTACTTC. Encoded protein: CASTPSPGSDVSYEQYF.

There are a few counts of this clone. The chain couples TRBV19 to TRBJ1-4; 11 positions agree with TRBD1. Germline V CDR1 and CDR2: LNHDA, SQIVND (reference sequence). There are 15 residues in the CDR3. Trimming took 5 bases from V and 6 from J; bases not matched to a gene: 5. The CDR3 DNA is TGTGCCAGTAGTCGGACAGGGGGCAGCGATGAAAAACTGTTTTTT. Translation: CASSRTGGSDEKLFF.

V usage is TRBV5-1 and J usage is TRBJ2-5, with a possible D match to TRBD1 (6 bases). CDR1 is SGHRS, CDR2 YFSETQ, per germline. Trimming pared 2 bases from V and 4 bases from J, leaving 12 bases between. The CDR3 has 14 amino acids. CDR3 bases: TGCGCCAGCAGCTTAAAAACAGGGTTAGAGACCCAGTACTTC. Protein: CASSLKTGLETQYF.

The rearrangement links TRBV6-5 to TRBJ2-3; possible D gene TRBD1, 5 bases. V was shortened by 0 bases and J by 5 bases, with 6 bases between the two germline ends. There are 13 residues in the CDR3. Germline V CDR1 and CDR2: MNHEY, SVGAGI. In DNA form, the CDR3 reads TGTGCCAGCAGTTACTCGGACAAAGATACGCAGTATTTT. It yields the protein CASSYSDKDTQYF.

The rearrangement links TRBV15 to TRBJ2-3, with D maybe TRBD1 (5 bases). Trimming removed 0 bases from V and 2 bases from J, with 9 bases in between. The CDR3 runs to 15 residues. The germline gives CDR1 LNHNV, CDR2 YYDKDF (reference sequence). The CDR3: CATSRDVTATDTQYF. In nucleotides, the CDR3 is TGTGCCACCAGCAGAGATGTGACAGCCACAGATACGCAGTATTTT.

J is TRBJ2-5 and V is TRBV5-6; 7 bases line up with TRBD2. Losses at the gene ends were 4 bases for V and 4 bases for J; bases not matched to a gene: 7. There are 14 residues in the CDR3. Germline CDR1 and CDR2: SGHDT and YYEEEE. The CDR3 coding sequence is TGTGCCAGCAGCCAAAAGACGGGGGGAGAGACCCAGTACTTC. It encodes CASSQKTGGETQYF.

This clone was counted once. The V and J genes are TRBV16 and TRBJ2-2, with D possibly being TRBD2 (6 bases). Germline lookup yields CDR1 KGHSY and CDR2 FQNENV. V dropped 0 bases and J dropped 0 bases, with 11 bases sitting between them. This CDR3 is 17 amino acids long. The CDR3 coding sequence is TGTGCCAGCAGCCAATCTTACCCGGGAGCGAACACCGGGGAGCTGTTTTTT. The encoded protein is CASSQSYPGANTGELFF.

This clone was counted only a few times. The J gene is TRBJ1-1, the V gene TRBV29-1; D is uncertain. V was trimmed by 7 bases and J by 1 base, leaving 7 bases between them. This CDR3 is built from 11 residues. Per germline, CDR1 SQVTM and CDR2 ANQGSEA. CDR3: CSALGNTEAFF. The CDR3 DNA sequence: TGCAGCGCCCTGGGGAACACTGAAGCTTTCTTT.

The rearrangement links TRBV6-1 to TRBJ1-4, with D possibly matching TRBD1 (5 bases). Germline CDR1 MNHNS, CDR2 SASEGT. Trimming pared 6 bases from V and 5 bases from J, leaving 16 bases between. This CDR3 is built from 15 residues. DNA of the CDR3: TGTGCCAGCAGCCTAAGTCGGGGCGCGAATGAAAAACTGTTTTTT. Amino acids: CASSLSRGANEKLFF.

V gene TRBV19 combines with J gene TRBJ1-6; D is possibly TRBD1 (6 bases). V lost 3 bases and J lost 11, with 20 bases in between. Germline-derived CDR1 and CDR2 are LNHDA and SQIVND (reference sequence). CDR3 length equals 16 residues. The DNA for the CDR3 is TGTGCCAGTAGTATGCATGCGGGGGCACCCGGGGCACCCCTCCACTTT. Translation: CASSMHAGAPGAPLHF.

The chain joins TRBV27 to TRBJ2-1, with 8 bases aligning to TRBD1. The length of the CDR3 is 14 residues. J gave up 10 bases and V 6 bases, and 11 bases lay outside the gene matches. Germline-derived CDR1 and CDR2 are MNHEY and SMNVEV (reference sequence). The CDR3 loop is CASSLRTGRMEQFF. The CDR3 region has the DNA TGTGCCAGCAGCCTAAGGACAGGGCGGATGGAGCAGTTCTTC.

CDR3 coding DNA: TGTGCCAGCAGCTTGATGAACTCTGGAAACACCATATATTTT. The encoded protein is CASSLMNSGNTIYF. V usage is TRBV7-2 and J usage is TRBJ1-3; D gene uncertain. V was cut by 3 bases and J by 0 bases, with 6 bases left in between. The germline gives CDR1 SGHTA, CDR2 FQGNSA. The CDR3 contains 14 residues.

The chain carries TRBV30 and TRBJ2-3; 9 bases map to TRBD2. The CDR3 contains 15 residues. V shed 7 bases and J 3 bases; nucleotides not matched to a gene: 11. The germline V gene encodes CDR1 GTSNPN and CDR2 SVGIG (reference sequence). Here the CDR3 reads CASSGTTRRTDTQYF. CDR3 bases: TGTGCCTCTAGCGGGACTACCCGGCGGACAGATACGCAGTATTTT.

V and J are TRBV29-1 and TRBJ1-3; 8 nucleotides match TRBD1. Germline V gene data show CDR1 as SQVTM and CDR2 as ANQGSEA. This CDR3 has 13 amino acids. The V gene end was trimmed by 6 bases and the J gene end by 0 bases; junction bases not matched to a gene: 1. The CDR3 coding sequence is TGCAGCGTGGGACAGGACTCTGGAAACACCATATATTTT. Protein product: CSVGQDSGNTIYF.

About this clone itself: Without the conserved terminal phenylalanine or tryptophan, this CDR3 likely stems from a read error. The DNA is left out, because the CDR3 cannot be placed on it with certainty; the CDR3 is given as TCRdb lists it. This rearrangement joins TRBV28 to TRBJ2-3; the table calls TRBD2, which could not be checked here. Germline V gene lookup returns CDR1 MDHEN and CDR2 SYDVKM. The CDR3 numbers 11 amino acids, ends counted. This chain's CDR3 is CASRTSGGAEL.

This clone was observed once. The J gene is TRBJ2-3, the V gene TRBV11-2, with 8 bases fitting TRBD2. J was trimmed by 1 base and V by 5 bases; bases with no gene match: 11. This CDR3 has 17 residues. Germline V gene lookup returns CDR1 SGHAT and CDR2 FQNNGV. The chain's CDR3 is CASSRRGLAGRTDTQYF. As DNA, the CDR3 is TGTGCCAGCAGCAGACGGGGGCTAGCGGGCCGCACAGATACGCAGTATTTT.

Ten or more counts support this clone. The V gene is TRBV14, the J gene TRBJ2-7, with a tentative D call TRBD2 (5 bases). Germline V gives CDR1 SGHDN, CDR2 FVKESK. The V end lost 4 bases, the J end lost 3 bases, and 13 bases lay between the germline ends. The CDR3 runs 14 residues. The CDR3 nucleotides read TGTGCCAGCAGCCCCAGCGGACGTTACTACGAGCAGTACTTC. As protein: CASSPSGRYYEQYF.

This clone was counted at least ten times. The chain has TRBV11-2 and TRBJ2-3, with TRBD2 matching 13 bases. From germline, CDR1 is SGHAT and CDR2 FQNNGV. After removal of 0 bases from V and 0 bases from J, the junction contained 6 bases not matched to a gene. This CDR3 is 19 amino acids long. CDR3 DNA sequence: TGTGCCAGCAGCTTAGAAAGGACTAGCGGGAGTAGGAGCACAGATACGCAGTATTTT. Translation gives CASSLERTSGSRSTDTQYF.

The chain is built from TRBV30 and TRBJ2-7; 10 bases line up with TRBD1. The CDR3 length is 15 residues. V was clipped by 0 bases and J by 10 bases; unmatched bases: 12. CDR1 GTSNPN and CDR2 SVGIG come from the germline V gene (reference sequence). The DNA for the CDR3 is TGTGCCTGGAGTGTCCAAACCGGGACAGGGGCTCCCCAGTACTTC. Translation gives CAWSVQTGTGAPQYF.

V and J are TRBV9 and TRBJ1-1; perhaps TRBD1 as D (6 bases). Germline V gene sequence: CDR1 SGDLS, CDR2 YYNGEE. The CDR3 runs 14 residues. Trimming took off 4 bases at V and 1 base at J, with 11 bases between the two ends. Here the CDR3 reads CASSRDIGNTEAFF. CDR3 DNA sequence: TGTGCCAGCAGCCGGGACATCGGGAACACTGAAGCTTTCTTT.

The chain is built from TRBV6-1 and TRBJ2-3, with D hard to call. In germline, CDR1 is MNHNS, CDR2 SASEGT. The CDR3 runs 12 residues. V was shortened by 6 bases and J by 2 bases, with 6 bases between the two germline ends. The chain's CDR3 is CASRRDTDTQYF. The CDR3 DNA is TGTGCCAGCAGAAGGGACACAGATACGCAGTATTTT.

The CDR3 DNA reads as TGTGCCACCAGCAGAGGCGCCGGGACCCTTAGTGAAAAACTGTTTTTT. This gives the protein CATSRGAGTLSEKLFF. This chain links TRBV15 with TRBJ1-4, with D possibly being TRBD1 (5 bases). The germline V gene encodes CDR1 LNHNV and CDR2 YYDKDF (reference sequence). Trimming removed 1 base from V and 7 bases from J, with 16 bases in between. The CDR3 has 16 residues.

In its sample, this clone was seen once. The chain recombines TRBV11-2 with TRBJ1-4; D is unresolved. There are 15 residues in the CDR3. V lost 3 bases and J 0 bases, leaving 8 bases between the germline ends. From germline, CDR1 is SGHAT and CDR2 FQNNGV. CDR3 region: CASSLSGATNEKLFF. The DNA for the CDR3 is TGTGCCAGCAGCTTGTCGGGCGCAACTAATGAAAAACTGTTTTTT.

This clone was counted between two and nine times. The chain employs TRBV19 and TRBJ1-4; the match to TRBD1 covers 10 bases. Germline assignment: CDR1 LNHDA and CDR2 SQIVND (reference sequence). V lost 6 bases and J lost 4; bases outside the gene matches: 2. The CDR3 extends over 14 amino acids. The CDR3 sequence is CASRGTGVNEKLFF. Written as DNA, the CDR3 is TGTGCCAGTAGGGGGACAGGGGTTAATGAAAAACTGTTTTTT.

This chain uses TRBV9 with TRBJ1-1; 10 bases align to TRBD1. The V gene end was trimmed by 3 bases and the J gene end by 5 bases; junction bases not matched to a gene: 7. Germline loops: CDR1 SGDLS, CDR2 YYNGEE. The CDR3 has 15 residues. CDR3 sequence reads: CASSEDRGAGTEAFF. For the CDR3, the DNA is TGTGCCAGCAGCGAGGACAGGGGGGCGGGAACTGAAGCTTTCTTT.

V and J are TRBV9 and TRBJ1-6; 9 bases match TRBD1. Germline V gene lookup returns CDR1 SGDLS and CDR2 YYNGEE. V trimming: 7 bases; J trimming: 7 bases; junction bases outside the gene matches: 3. The length of the CDR3 is 13 residues. The CDR3 spells CASGDRENSPLHF. The CDR3 DNA is TGTGCCAGCGGGGACAGGGAGAATTCACCCCTCCACTTT. Full variable domain (remainder filled in from reference TRBV9 and TRBJ1-6): DSGVTQTPKHLITATGQRVTLRCSPRSGDLSVYWYQQSLDQGLQFLIQYYNGEERAKGNILERFSAQQFPDLHSELNLSSLELGDSALYFCASGDRENSPLHFGNGTRLTVT.

The gene calls are TRBV29-1 and TRBJ2-7; D is unclear. CDR3 size: 12 residues. Germline V gives CDR1 SQVTM, CDR2 ANQGSEA. The germline V and J ends were trimmed by 7 bases and 6 bases, with 16 bases remaining between them. The CDR3 is CSATTLPFEQYF. The CDR3 nucleotides read TGCAGCGCCACCACTCTACCGTTCGAGCAGTACTTC.

The chain joins TRBV7-2 to TRBJ2-1; D ambiguous. This CDR3 is built from 14 residues. Germline lookup yields CDR1 SGHTA and CDR2 FQGNSA. The V and J ends lost 6 bases and 7 bases respectively, with 16 bases between them. This CDR3 is CASSRTSLSNEQFF. The CDR3 nucleotides read TGTGCCAGCAGTCGGACCAGTCTTTCGAATGAGCAGTTCTTC.

The chain links TRBV6-1 to TRBJ2-3, with 7 bases identical to TRBD2. Per the germline V gene, CDR1 is MNHNS and CDR2 is SASEGT. V lost 7 bases, J lost 0 bases, and 1 base stayed unmatched. This CDR3 spans 13 amino acids. The CDR3 nucleotides are TGTGCCAGCAACGGGGGGAGCACAGATACGCAGTATTTT. Its protein is CASNGGSTDTQYF.

The chain combines TRBV2 with TRBJ2-7; possible D gene TRBD1, 6 bases. The CDR3 has 12 amino acids. Trimming removed 7 bases from V and 3 bases from J, with 10 bases in between. Germline V gene sequence: CDR1 SNHLY, CDR2 FYNNEI. The CDR3 loop reads CASTATGYEQYF. CDR3 DNA sequence: TGTGCCAGCACTGCGACAGGCTACGAGCAGTACTTC.